The 18 T cell receptor beta chains below were found in one sample sequenced in a study of T cell clusters in autoimmune cytopenias. One tube held mixed TRB-A and TRB-B primer pools for touch-down PCR. TCRdb reprocessed the multiplex PCR reads, keeping one entry per CDR3 protein, no DNA. In all, the sample yields 6,500 to 8,500 distinct CDR3 sequences. Tens of thousands of genome equivalents of blood DNA were amplified for TRB. These data were also filed under a second study, of T cell repertoires in aging, cancer and after chemotherapy.

Sequencing used peripheral blood. The receptor source for this set is a human donor in good health.

The rearrangement links TRBV10-3 to TRBJ2-5; the TCRdb D gene call, TRBD1, has no DNA to confirm it. From germline, CDR1 is ENHRY and CDR2 SYGVKD. CDR3 size: 13 residues. CDR3 residues: CATTGSGVETQYF.

The chain recombines TRBV10-3 with TRBJ2-5; lacking DNA, the TRBD1 call made by TCRdb goes unchecked. The CDR3 length is 13 residues. Per germline, CDR1 ENHRY and CDR2 SYGVKD. The CDR3 protein is CATLGTEKETQYF.

J is TRBJ2-3 and V is TRBV11-2; the TRBD2 assignment by TCRdb is unverifiable without DNA. The germline V gene has CDR1 SGHAT and CDR2 FQNNGV. The CDR3 has 15 residues. The CDR3 region is CASTWSGTGTDTQYF.

The chain has TRBV5-4 and TRBJ2-1; TCRdb's assignment of TRBD2 cannot be checked, as there is no DNA. CDR3 length: 15 residues. CDR1 SGHNT and CDR2 YYREEE come from the germline V gene (reference sequence). This chain's CDR3 is CVSSLEAGASDEQFF.

This sequence joins TRBV12-3 or TRBV12-4 and TRBJ2-2; the TCRdb call, TRBD1, lacks DNA for checking. The CDR3 extends over 15 amino acids. CDR3 residues: CASTSTDPGTGELFF.

The chain carries TRBV12-3 or TRBV12-4 and TRBJ2-1; TCRdb names TRBD1, which stays unverified in the absence of DNA. This CDR3 contains 14 residues. CDR3 residues: CASSRDKSYNEQFF.

This clonotype is classed as medium-sized by frequency. The chain has TRBV19 and TRBJ1-5. Germline CDR1 reads LNHDA; CDR2 reads SQIVND (reference sequence). The CDR3 runs to 13 residues. Here the CDR3 reads CASTYLGNQPQHF.

J is TRBJ2-1 and V is TRBV7-6; the D call from TCRdb, TRBD2, cannot be confirmed without DNA. The length of the CDR3 is 17 residues. Germline lookup yields CDR1 SGHVS and CDR2 FNYEAQ. Here the CDR3 reads CASSSGLAGLGYNEQFF. Full variable domain (rest looked up from reference TRBV7-6 and TRBJ2-1): GAGVSQSPRYKVTKRGQDVALRCDPISGHVSLYWYRQALGQGPEFLTYFNYEAQQDKSGLPNDRFSAERPEGSISTLTIQRTEQRDSAMYRCASSSGLAGLGYNEQFFGPGTRLTVL.

This chain uses TRBV18 with TRBJ2-1; TCRdb picks TRBD1, but there is no DNA to check that call. There are 16 residues in the CDR3. Germline CDR1 is KGHSH and CDR2 is LQKENI. The CDR3 sequence: CASSPATSPLHNEQFF.

Frequency places this clonotype as medium-sized (0.01 to 0.1%). This chain uses TRBV6-5 with TRBJ2-1; there is no DNA to check the TCRdb D call of TRBD2. The CDR3 spans 19 residues. Germline V gives CDR1 MNHEY, CDR2 SVGAGI. CDR3 amino acids: CASSATGTSGSSSYNEQFF.

The J gene is TRBJ1-6, the V gene TRBV6-5. CDR3 size: 16 residues. Germline V gene data show CDR1 as MNHEY and CDR2 as SVGAGI. The CDR3 sequence: CASTTKANPYNSPLHF.

The chain joins TRBV5-5 to TRBJ2-5; TCRdb proposes TRBD2, but this gene call is untestable without DNA. The CDR3 covers 15 residues. Germline loops: CDR1 SGHKS, CDR2 YYEKEE (reference sequence). CDR3 protein: CASSHRTADGETQYF.

V is TRBV19 and J is TRBJ2-7; as DNA is missing, the TRBD2 call by TCRdb cannot be tested. CDR3 length equals 16 residues. Germline CDR1 is LNHDA and CDR2 is SQIVND (reference sequence). Here the CDR3 reads CASSATSGRRAYEQYF.

V is TRBV19 and J is TRBJ1-2; lacking DNA, the TRBD1 call made by TCRdb goes unchecked. Germline loops: CDR1 LNHDA, CDR2 SQIVND (reference sequence). The CDR3 runs to 14 residues. The CDR3 loop reads CASSARDGNYGYTF.

The chain couples TRBV27 to TRBJ2-3; no DNA is available, so the TRBD1 call from TCRdb remains unchecked. CDR3 length: 15 residues. CDR1 is MNHEY, CDR2 SMNVEV, per germline (reference sequence). CDR3 region: CASSFIQGARDTQYF.

This chain connects TRBV27 to TRBJ1-2; with no DNA, the TCRdb D assignment of TRBD1 cannot be verified. Germline V gives CDR1 MNHEY, CDR2 SMNVEV (reference sequence). This CDR3 contains 12 residues. This CDR3 reads CASSDRGVGYTF.

The chain carries TRBV28 and TRBJ1-1; as DNA is missing, the TRBD1 call by TCRdb cannot be tested. CDR1 MDHEN and CDR2 SYDVKM come from the germline V gene. There are 15 residues in the CDR3. The CDR3 spells CASSTQGQVNTEAFF.

This clonotype counts as medium-sized by frequency. The chain carries TRBV29-1 and TRBJ1-1; TCRdb selects TRBD1, and the lack of DNA leaves this call unchecked. The CDR3 covers 15 residues. Germline values: CDR1 SQVTM, CDR2 ANQGSEA. CDR3 residues: CSVEEDRGRNTEAFF. The complete variable domain, with remaining parts taken from reference TRBV29-1 and TRBJ1-1, reads SAVISQKPSRDICQRGTSLTIQCQVDSQVTMMFWYRQQPGQSLTLIATANQGSEATYESGFVIDKFPISRPNLTFSTLTVSNMSPEDSSIYLCSVEEDRGRNTEAFFGQGTRLTVV.